This TCR beta chain was profiled in a study of T cells after yellow fever vaccination. Study background: SMART-Seq v4 Ultra Low Input handled preparation of low-cell-number fractions.

It was through 5'RACE template switching that TCR cDNA was made, with a universal primer site and UMIs added. TCRdb re-derived calls from the 5' RACE reads in MiXCR, one entry per CDR3 protein. The table shows 250,000 to 400,000 distinct CDR3 sequences, with approximately 4% occurring only once. CDR1 and CDR2 (germline): WSHSY, SAAADI. This CDR3 comprises 19 residues. J lost 7 bases, V lost 4 bases, and 17 bases had no gene match. V and J are TRBV10-2 and TRBJ2-1; TRBD2 agrees at 12 bases. The TCR was taken from a man younger than 35 who received the YFV17D yellow fever vaccine. The source was PBMCs, collected 5 days after the yellow fever booster vaccination. Here the CDR3 DNA reads TGCGCCAGCAGTGTCTTCCCGGCTAGCGGGGGGGCAGGCGGTAATGAGCAGTTCTTC. It specifies CASSVFPASGGAGGNEQFF.